This T cell receptor (beta chain) was sequenced in a study of T-cell reconstitution after alpha-beta-depleted transplantation in children. In germline, CDR1 is SGHRS, CDR2 YFSETQ. The V gene end was trimmed by 0 bases and the J gene end by 2 bases; junction bases not matched to a gene: 9. This CDR3 region has 17 residues. Unique molecular identifiers featured in how the TCRbeta library was prepared. MiXCR, run by TCRdb on the PCR reads, gives a single entry per CDR3 protein. The table records approximately 490,000 distinct CDR3 sequences, roughly an eighth of them present only once. This clonotype was observed a few times.

The sequence was obtained from a human donor who donated a stem cell graft to a child with combined immunodeficiency. This rearrangement joins TRBV5-1 to TRBJ2-7, with TRBD2 identical over 9 bases. This specimen was PBMCs from the stem cell graft donor, taken from the stem cell graft. The CDR3 sequence: CASSLVVTSGFPYEQYF. Written as DNA, the CDR3 is TGCGCCAGCAGCTTGGTAGTTACTAGCGGGTTCCCCTACGAGCAGTACTTC.